This is a list of T cell receptor beta chains from one sample in a study of PD-L1 blockade in urothelial cancer. Some clones are missing from TCRdb's copy, which holds only in-frame ones; the method was immunoSEQ multiplex PCR. The profile shows around 87,000 clones, approximately 87% of them singletons. Sequencing was performed on PBMCs, taken around atezolizumab (anti-PD-L1) treatment. Receptors originate from a man in his 70s with urothelial cancer. CDR3s include the opening cysteine and the closing phenylalanine or tryptophan. Each record gives: CDR3 length, J gene, clone size, D gene, V gene, CDR3 protein, CDR3 DNA. A D gene is named only where the DNA matches it firmly. Clone size is not always given. Where it is, it says once, few, many or a class for expanded clones.

CDR3 length: 15
J gene: TRBJ1-5
clone size: NA
D gene: TRBD1
V gene: TRBV4-2
CDR3 protein: CASSHNDRVGEPQHF
CDR3 DNA: TGTGCCAGCAGCCACAACGACAGGGTCGGAGAGCCCCAGCATTTT

CDR3 length: 16
J gene: TRBJ1-2
clone size: NA
D gene: NA
V gene: TRBV27
CDR3 protein: CASSLSYPTGSYGYTF
CDR3 DNA: TGTGCCAGCAGTTTATCGTATCCGACGGGATCCTATGGCTACACCTTC

CDR3 length: 15
J gene: TRBJ2-5
clone size: NA
D gene: TRBD2
V gene: TRBV7-9
CDR3 protein: CASSPGLAGEETQYF
CDR3 DNA: TGTGCCAGCAGCCCGGGACTAGCGGGGGAAGAGACCCAGTACTTC

CDR3 length: 16
J gene: TRBJ2-2
clone size: NA
D gene: TRBD2
V gene: TRBV5-1
CDR3 protein: CASSLDGGGSTGELFF
CDR3 DNA: TGCGCCAGCAGCTTGGATGGCGGGGGTAGCACCGGGGAGCTGTTTTTT

CDR3 length: 15
J gene: TRBJ1-2
clone size: NA
D gene: NA
V gene: TRBV11-3
CDR3 protein: CASSPRGAEGDGYTF
CDR3 DNA: TGTGCCAGCAGCCCTCGGGGGGCCGAGGGAGATGGCTACACCTTC

CDR3 length: 14
J gene: TRBJ2-1
clone size: NA
D gene: TRBD1
V gene: TRBV19
CDR3 protein: CATTSRTGYNEQFF
CDR3 DNA: TGTGCCACTACTTCCCGGACAGGGTACAATGAGCAGTTCTTC

CDR3 length: 13
J gene: TRBJ1-2
clone size: NA
D gene: NA
V gene: TRBV5-1
CDR3 protein: CASSLARGDGYTF
CDR3 DNA: TGCGCCAGCAGCTTGGCCCGGGGTGATGGCTACACCTTC

CDR3 length: 14
J gene: TRBJ2-2
clone size: NA
D gene: NA
V gene: TRBV19
CDR3 protein: CASTLGLLTGELFF
CDR3 DNA: TGTGCCAGTACACTCGGACTTCTCACCGGGGAGCTGTTTTTT

CDR3 length: 15
J gene: TRBJ2-3
clone size: NA
D gene: NA
V gene: TRBV7-9
CDR3 protein: CASTPPGRGTDTQYF
CDR3 DNA: TGTGCCAGCACCCCCCCCGGCAGGGGAACAGATACGCAGTATTTT

CDR3 length: 16
J gene: TRBJ2-2
clone size: NA
D gene: TRBD1
V gene: TRBV19
CDR3 protein: CASSTSRDRVPGELFF
CDR3 DNA: TGTGCCAGTAGCACATCGCGGGACAGGGTTCCCGGGGAGCTGTTTTTT

CDR3 length: 15
J gene: TRBJ2-2
clone size: NA
D gene: TRBD1
V gene: TRBV2
CDR3 protein: CASNRQGANTGELFF
CDR3 DNA: TGTGCCAGCAACAGACAGGGGGCGAACACCGGGGAGCTGTTTTTT

CDR3 length: 13
J gene: TRBJ2-5
clone size: NA
D gene: NA
V gene: TRBV15
CDR3 protein: CATAGTYQETQYF
CDR3 DNA: TGTGCCACCGCGGGAACCTACCAAGAGACCCAGTACTTC

CDR3 length: 14
J gene: TRBJ1-6
clone size: NA
D gene: NA
V gene: TRBV7-9
CDR3 protein: CASSLTLGGSPLHF
CDR3 DNA: TGTGCCAGCAGCTTAACATTGGGGGGGTCACCCCTCCACTTT

CDR3 length: 17
J gene: TRBJ1-1
clone size: NA
D gene: NA
V gene: TRBV7-6
CDR3 protein: CASSLRGGQTMNTEAFF
CDR3 DNA: TGTGCCAGCAGCTTACGCGGAGGACAGACTATGAACACTGAAGCTTTCTTT

CDR3 length: 13
J gene: TRBJ1-1
clone size: NA
D gene: NA
V gene: TRBV7-9
CDR3 protein: CASSLMQGTEAFF
CDR3 DNA: TGTGCCAGCAGCTTAATGCAGGGCACTGAAGCTTTCTTT

CDR3 length: 14
J gene: TRBJ1-5
clone size: NA
D gene: NA
V gene: TRBV19
CDR3 protein: CASTGGGSNQPQHF
CDR3 DNA: TGTGCCAGTACGGGGGGAGGGAGCAATCAGCCCCAGCATTTT

CDR3 length: 13
J gene: TRBJ2-1
clone size: NA
D gene: TRBD2
V gene: TRBV4-2
CDR3 protein: CASSQGSGREQFF
CDR3 DNA: TGTGCCAGCAGCCAAGGGAGCGGGAGAGAGCAGTTCTTC

CDR3 length: 16
J gene: TRBJ1-4
clone size: NA
D gene: NA
V gene: TRBV6-1
CDR3 protein: CASSEVAYRRNEKLFF
CDR3 DNA: TGTGCCAGCAGTGAAGTTGCGTACAGAAGGAATGAAAAACTGTTTTTT

CDR3 length: 16
J gene: TRBJ1-2
clone size: NA
D gene: TRBD1
V gene: TRBV5-5
CDR3 protein: CASSLDTGQTNYGYTF
CDR3 DNA: TGTGCCAGCAGCTTGGATACGGGACAGACAAACTATGGCTACACCTTC

CDR3 length: 13
J gene: TRBJ2-5
clone size: few
D gene: TRBD2
V gene: TRBV5-1
CDR3 protein: CASSLAGGGERYF
CDR3 DNA: TGCGCCAGCAGCTTGGCGGGCGGGGGAGAGAGGTACTTC

CDR3 length: 15
J gene: TRBJ2-3
clone size: NA
D gene: NA
V gene: TRBV9
CDR3 protein: CASSVGGADTDTQYF
CDR3 DNA: TGTGCCAGCAGCGTAGGCGGGGCGGACACAGATACGCAGTATTTT

CDR3 length: 15
J gene: TRBJ2-3
clone size: NA
D gene: TRBD2
V gene: TRBV2
CDR3 protein: CASSDGRPQADTQYF
CDR3 DNA: TGTGCCAGCAGTGACGGGAGGCCCCAAGCAGATACGCAGTATTTT

CDR3 length: 16
J gene: TRBJ2-2
clone size: NA
D gene: TRBD2
V gene: TRBV2
CDR3 protein: CASRGTSGVTTGELFF
CDR3 DNA: TGTGCCAGCAGAGGGACTAGCGGGGTTACTACCGGGGAGCTGTTTTTT

CDR3 length: 15
J gene: TRBJ2-7
clone size: NA
D gene: NA
V gene: TRBV9
CDR3 protein: CASSVGPGPAYEQYF
CDR3 DNA: TGTGCCAGCAGCGTAGGCCCGGGTCCCGCCTACGAGCAGTACTTC

CDR3 length: 14
J gene: TRBJ2-3
clone size: few
D gene: TRBD2
V gene: TRBV5-1
CDR3 protein: CASSLEREEDTQYF
CDR3 DNA: TGCGCCAGCAGCTTGGAGCGGGAGGAAGATACGCAGTATTTT

CDR3 length: 17
J gene: TRBJ2-7
clone size: NA
D gene: TRBD2
V gene: TRBV27
CDR3 protein: CATIADLWAGGPYEQYF
CDR3 DNA: TGTGCCACGATCGCGGATTTGTGGGCGGGAGGGCCATACGAGCAGTACTTC

CDR3 length: 15
J gene: TRBJ2-5
clone size: NA
D gene: TRBD2
V gene: TRBV29-1
CDR3 protein: CSANLAGGRQETQYF
CDR3 DNA: TGCAGCGCTAACCTAGCGGGAGGCCGCCAAGAGACCCAGTACTTC

CDR3 length: 14
J gene: TRBJ2-5
clone size: NA
D gene: NA
V gene: TRBV6-6
CDR3 protein: CASSHRQVGETQYF
CDR3 DNA: TGTGCCAGCAGCCACCGACAGGTGGGGGAGACCCAGTACTTC

CDR3 length: 16
J gene: TRBJ2-3
clone size: NA
D gene: TRBD2
V gene: TRBV19
CDR3 protein: CASSAPTSGRTDTQYF
CDR3 DNA: TGTGCCAGTAGTGCCCCGACTAGCGGGAGAACAGATACGCAGTATTTT

CDR3 length: 15
J gene: TRBJ1-4
clone size: few
D gene: NA
V gene: TRBV10-3
CDR3 protein: CAISDVRGVWEKLFF
CDR3 DNA: TGTGCCATCAGTGATGTCAGGGGCGTTTGGGAAAAACTGTTTTTT

CDR3 length: 15
J gene: TRBJ1-1
clone size: NA
D gene: NA
V gene: TRBV6-5
CDR3 protein: CASSPSNRASTEAFF
CDR3 DNA: TGTGCCAGCAGTCCCAGCAACAGGGCTAGCACTGAAGCTTTCTTT

CDR3 length: 14
J gene: TRBJ1-2
clone size: NA
D gene: NA
V gene: TRBV9
CDR3 protein: CASSVDRDGYGYTF
CDR3 DNA: TGTGCCAGCAGCGTAGACAGGGACGGCTATGGCTACACCTTC

CDR3 length: 16
J gene: TRBJ1-2
clone size: medium-sized
D gene: TRBD1
V gene: TRBV9
CDR3 protein: CASSVVGTGFPYGYTF
CDR3 DNA: TGTGCCAGCAGCGTAGTGGGGACAGGGTTTCCGTATGGCTACACCTTC

CDR3 length: 14
J gene: TRBJ2-3
clone size: NA
D gene: NA
V gene: TRBV6-4
CDR3 protein: CASSDRGLTDTQYF
CDR3 DNA: TGTGCCAGCAGTGACCGGGGTCTCACAGATACGCAGTATTTT

CDR3 length: 15
J gene: TRBJ1-2
clone size: NA
D gene: NA
V gene: TRBV9
CDR3 protein: CASSVEEGGVDGYTF
CDR3 DNA: TGTGCCAGCAGCGTAGAGGAGGGAGGGGTAGATGGCTACACCTTC

CDR3 length: 14
J gene: TRBJ2-2
clone size: once
D gene: NA
V gene: TRBV11-2
CDR3 protein: CASSLEVTAGELFF
CDR3 DNA: TGTGCCAGCAGCTTAGAGGTTACAGCCGGGGAGCTGTTTTTT

CDR3 length: 19
J gene: TRBJ1-2
clone size: NA
D gene: TRBD1
V gene: TRBV4-3
CDR3 protein: CASSQEGGRTGGRNYGYTF
CDR3 DNA: TGCGCCAGCAGCCAAGAAGGGGGGAGGACAGGGGGAAGGAACTATGGCTACACCTTC

CDR3 length: 16
J gene: TRBJ2-1
clone size: NA
D gene: NA
V gene: TRBV25-1
CDR3 protein: CASSDLPSTRRDEQFF
CDR3 DNA: TGTGCCAGCAGTGATCTCCCTAGCACCCGTAGGGATGAGCAGTTCTTC

CDR3 length: 13
J gene: TRBJ2-5
clone size: NA
D gene: NA
V gene: TRBV13
CDR3 protein: CASSGRRVETQYF
CDR3 DNA: TGTGCCAGCAGCGGCCGGCGGGTGGAGACCCAGTACTTC

CDR3 length: 15
J gene: TRBJ1-5
clone size: NA
D gene: NA
V gene: TRBV28
CDR3 protein: CASSLAGLRNQPQHF
CDR3 DNA: TGTGCCAGCAGTTTGGCAGGGTTGAGGAATCAGCCCCAGCATTTT

CDR3 length: 17
J gene: TRBJ2-2
clone size: NA
D gene: NA
V gene: TRBV5-4
CDR3 protein: CASSRPSAAPRTGELFF
CDR3 DNA: TGTGCCAGCAGCCGCCCCTCAGCGGCCCCTCGCACCGGGGAGCTGTTTTTT

CDR3 length: 16
J gene: TRBJ2-3
clone size: NA
D gene: NA
V gene: TRBV11-2
CDR3 protein: CASSLLVAASTDTQYF
CDR3 DNA: TGTGCCAGCAGCTTGCTGGTAGCTGCTAGCACAGATACGCAGTATTTT

CDR3 length: 14
J gene: TRBJ2-1
clone size: NA
D gene: NA
V gene: TRBV27
CDR3 protein: CASSLYGGYNEQFF
CDR3 DNA: TGTGCCAGCAGTTTATACGGGGGCTACAATGAGCAGTTCTTC

CDR3 length: 14
J gene: TRBJ2-3
clone size: few
D gene: NA
V gene: TRBV7-3
CDR3 protein: CASSSRSAGDTQYF
CDR3 DNA: TGTGCCAGCAGCTCAAGATCAGCGGGAGATACGCAGTATTTT

CDR3 length: 12
J gene: TRBJ1-1
clone size: few
D gene: NA
V gene: TRBV7-9
CDR3 protein: CASSSDSLEAFF
CDR3 DNA: TGTGCCAGCAGTTCCGACAGCCTTGAAGCTTTCTTT

CDR3 length: 15
J gene: TRBJ2-7
clone size: NA
D gene: TRBD1
V gene: TRBV6-1
CDR3 protein: CASSVSWAGGYEQYF
CDR3 DNA: TGTGCCAGCAGTGTATCGTGGGCAGGGGGCTACGAGCAGTACTTC

CDR3 length: 14
J gene: TRBJ1-1
clone size: NA
D gene: NA
V gene: TRBV11-3
CDR3 protein: CASSSSQGGTEAFF
CDR3 DNA: TGTGCCAGCAGCTCGTCCCAGGGTGGGACTGAAGCTTTCTTT

CDR3 length: 13
J gene: TRBJ1-1
clone size: NA
D gene: NA
V gene: TRBV27
CDR3 protein: CASSHPGGAEAFF
CDR3 DNA: TGTGCCAGCAGCCACCCCGGGGGGGCTGAAGCTTTCTTT

CDR3 length: 14
J gene: TRBJ2-5
clone size: NA
D gene: NA
V gene: TRBV5-1
CDR3 protein: CASALRDFQETQYF
CDR3 DNA: TGCGCCAGCGCCCTGCGGGACTTTCAAGAGACCCAGTACTTC

CDR3 length: 15
J gene: TRBJ2-1
clone size: NA
D gene: TRBD2
V gene: TRBV19
CDR3 protein: CASTASGTTYNEQFF
CDR3 DNA: TGTGCCAGTACTGCGAGCGGGACGACCTACAATGAGCAGTTCTTC

CDR3 length: 15
J gene: TRBJ2-7
clone size: NA
D gene: NA
V gene: TRBV9
CDR3 protein: CASSETGISSYEQYF
CDR3 DNA: TGTGCCAGCAGCGAGACGGGGATCAGCTCCTACGAGCAGTACTTC

CDR3 length: 19
J gene: TRBJ1-5
clone size: once
D gene: TRBD1
V gene: TRBV7-4
CDR3 protein: CASSFPSGTGGRSNQPQHF
CDR3 DNA: TGTGCCAGCAGCTTCCCCTCCGGGACAGGGGGCAGGAGCAATCAGCCCCAGCATTTT

CDR3 length: 12
J gene: TRBJ2-1
clone size: NA
D gene: NA
V gene: TRBV29-1
CDR3 protein: CSVERGPHEQFF
CDR3 DNA: TGCAGCGTTGAAAGGGGTCCCCATGAGCAGTTCTTC

CDR3 length: 14
J gene: TRBJ1-5
clone size: few
D gene: NA
V gene: TRBV6-5
CDR3 protein: CASSAGGQGQPQHF
CDR3 DNA: TGTGCCAGCAGCGCAGGTGGGCAGGGCCAGCCCCAGCATTTT

CDR3 length: 16
J gene: TRBJ2-3
clone size: NA
D gene: TRBD2
V gene: TRBV7-9
CDR3 protein: CASSSGRGESTDTQYF
CDR3 DNA: TGTGCCAGCAGCTCCGGGCGGGGGGAGAGCACAGATACGCAGTATTTT